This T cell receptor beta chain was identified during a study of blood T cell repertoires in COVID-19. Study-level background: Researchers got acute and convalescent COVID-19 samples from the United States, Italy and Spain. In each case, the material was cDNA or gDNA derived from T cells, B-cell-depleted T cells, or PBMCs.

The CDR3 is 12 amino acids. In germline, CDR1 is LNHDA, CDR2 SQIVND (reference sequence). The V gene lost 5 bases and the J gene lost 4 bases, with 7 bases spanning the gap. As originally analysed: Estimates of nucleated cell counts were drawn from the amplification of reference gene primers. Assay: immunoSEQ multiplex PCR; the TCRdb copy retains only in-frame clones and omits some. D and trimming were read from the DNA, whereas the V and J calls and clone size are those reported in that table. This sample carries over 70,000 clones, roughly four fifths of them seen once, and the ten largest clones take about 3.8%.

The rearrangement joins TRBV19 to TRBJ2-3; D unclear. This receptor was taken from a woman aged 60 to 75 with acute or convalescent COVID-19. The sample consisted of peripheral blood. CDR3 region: CASSRLADTQYF. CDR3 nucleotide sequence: TGTGCCAGTAGTCGACTCGCAGATACGCAGTATTTT.